The present T cell receptor beta chain was sequenced within a study of shared clonotypes between healthy human individuals. Study overall: Each donor's CD4 naive and CD4 memory cells filled three plates apiece, CD8 naive two, and CD8 memory one. Study observations and caveats: Clonotype sharing across donors was expected to vary with sequencing depth.

Naive CD4+ cells were CD45RA-selected; the remaining cells were memory. The germline V gene encodes CDR1 SGHNT and CDR2 YYREEE (reference sequence). The CDR3 consists of 17 residues. V lost 0 bases, J lost 9 bases, and 17 bases stayed unmatched. This table comes from immunoSEQ multiplex PCR, and its TCRdb copy is limited to in-frame clones, with some not included. The sample includes fewer than 1.4 million clones, around 82% of them seen just once. Worth noting for this clone: Antigen: not known.

The TCR comes from a man aged 18 to 29 in good health. Some clones in this sample may be carry-over from other donors' samples. This chain connects TRBV5-4 to TRBJ2-5, with 7 bases aligning to TRBD1. The sequencing input was memory CD4+ T cells from PBMCs. The subset: CD45RA-negative fraction. CDR3 coding DNA: TGTGCCAGCAGCTTGGCCCCGGGACAGCTTAGCCAAGGGGCCCAGTACTTC. Translating it yields CASSLAPGQLSQGAQYF.